This TCR beta chain came from a study of Graves' ophthalmopathy and Graves' hyperthyroidism. General observations from the study: Ophthalmopathy progression was predicted by the model at less than 71% sensitivity and approximately 72% specificity. Most thyroid clonotypes expanded beyond 0.001 frequency were also found in blood.

This CDR3 spans 13 amino acids. V lost 3 bases to trimming and J lost 2 bases, with 7 bases between them. TCR beta CDR3 amplification used RNA transcripts. Second-round multiplex PCR came after a first-round RT-PCR that employed HTBI primers. TCRdb called the multiplex PCR reads again in MiXCR, with one record for every CDR3 protein. Among roughly 350,000 distinct CDR3 sequences listed, about a sixth were seen once. This clonotype was seen repeatedly, ten times or more. The antigen is undetermined. Exclusion applied to patients with other autoimmune diseases, uncontrolled infections, pregnancy or lactation.

The V and J genes are TRBV12-3 or TRBV12-4 and TRBJ2-5; D is uncertain. The receptor comes from an adult woman with stable Graves' hyperthyroidism. The source material was peripheral blood. The CDR3 sequence: CASSFWGQETQYF. CDR3 nucleotides: TGTGCCAGCAGTTTTTGGGGACAAGAGACCCAGTACTTC.